This T cell receptor beta chain was documented in a study of OX40 agonist ivuxolimab in advanced cancers. Study information: Among those treated, three patients had partial responses, one with hepatocellular carcinoma and two with cutaneous melanoma.

Profiling relied on immunoSEQ multiplex PCR, and the TCRdb table lists in-frame clones only, not all of them. The sample has 70,000 to 100,000 clones; more than 80% are singletons. Notes on this clone: What it recognizes is unknown.

General observations from the study: Some nonresponders additionally presented with little normalized T-cell clonal expansion.

Looked up from germline, CDR1 is LNHNV and CDR2 is YYDKDF (reference sequence). The CDR3 has 15 residues. Trimming shortened V by 5 bases and J by 0 bases, and 11 bases separated the two germline ends. The specimen comprised CD4+ or CD8+ T cells sorted from blood, sampled in a trial of the OX40 agonist ivuxolimab. The clonotype originates from an adult with an advanced solid tumor such as melanoma, head and neck, liver or kidney cancer. The chain is built from TRBV15 and TRBJ2-1, with D possibly matching TRBD1 (6 bases). This CDR3 reads CATSGDRSSYNEQFF. CDR3 bases: TGTGCCACCAGCGGCGACAGGAGCTCCTACAATGAGCAGTTCTTC. Full variable domain (missing parts from reference TRBV15 and TRBJ2-1): DAMVIQNPRYQVTQFGKPVTLSCSQTLNHNVMYWYQQKSSQAPKLLFHYYDKDFNNEADTPDNFQSRRPNTSFCFLDIRSPGLGDTAMYLCATSGDRSSYNEQFFGPGTRLTVL.